This T cell receptor (beta chain) was documented in a study of response to subunit inactivated influenza vaccine listed by TCRdb under 2018. Describing the broader study: Deep quantitative profiling of the T cell receptor repertoire was used in the study to follow responses to a trivalent subunit inactivated influenza vaccine. Overall study results and their limits: The authors proposed that each seasonal influenza vaccination may bring in only a limited number of new T cells.

From the germline V gene, CDR1 is SGHDN and CDR2 is FVKESK. Reading from cysteine to phenylalanine, the CDR3 counts 15 amino acids. Only the CDR3 DNA stays, 45 bases, in frame from base 1. V drops 4 bases and J drops 6 bases, leaving 15 bases in between. Preparation of the library involved RT-PCR. TCRdb lists the instrument as Illumina HiSeq 2500. The public reads were reprocessed in TCRdb via fastp at Q25 and MiXCR, keeping in-frame beta chains. Under each unique CDR3 protein, matching rows form one entry showing the most common genes and DNA. The sample table shows 800,000 to 1,000,000 distinct CDR3 sequences, and 21% are seen once. The ten largest clonotypes hold about a tenth of the sample. This clonotype was counted a few times. There is no known antigen for this receptor. Base quality data are lacking; no much larger clone is found one base away.

Rearrangement joined TRBV14 to TRBJ2-2; the D gene is unclear. Sequences were derived from PBMCs from blood, sampled more than 4 days after vaccination. The sequence derives from a man in his fifties or sixties who received an inactivated influenza vaccine. Donor details come from another sample of the same person, matched by shared clones. The bases are TGTGCCAGCAGCCTTTTAGGATCGTTTGCCGGGGAGCTGTTTTTT. This translates into CASSLLGSFAGELFF.